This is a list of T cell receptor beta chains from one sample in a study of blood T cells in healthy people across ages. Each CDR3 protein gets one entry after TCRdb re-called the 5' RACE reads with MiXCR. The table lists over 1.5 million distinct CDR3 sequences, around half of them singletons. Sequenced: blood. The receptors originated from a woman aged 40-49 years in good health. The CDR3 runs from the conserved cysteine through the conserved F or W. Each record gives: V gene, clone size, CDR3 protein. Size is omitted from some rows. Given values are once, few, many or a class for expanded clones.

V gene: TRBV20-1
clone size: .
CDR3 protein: CSARDSGGNQETQYF

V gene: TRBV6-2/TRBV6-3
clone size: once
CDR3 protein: CASRRTGHNNEQFF

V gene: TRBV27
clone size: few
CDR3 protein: CASSLRKGAIDTQYF

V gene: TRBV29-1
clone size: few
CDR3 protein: CSVEADSYEQYF

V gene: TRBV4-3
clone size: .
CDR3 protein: CASSRQRTGLGFYGYTF

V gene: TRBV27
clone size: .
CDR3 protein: CASSLSRLASYEQYF

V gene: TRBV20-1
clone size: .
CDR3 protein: CSARRGQGALYGYTF

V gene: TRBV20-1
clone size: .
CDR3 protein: CSATGTGIKYGYTF

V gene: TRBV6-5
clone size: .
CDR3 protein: CASRETPVNTEAFF

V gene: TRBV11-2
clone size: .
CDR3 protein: CASSLRRRYNEQFF

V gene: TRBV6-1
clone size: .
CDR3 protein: CASSETQGDCEQYF

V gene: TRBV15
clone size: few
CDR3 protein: CATSSKTGETQYF

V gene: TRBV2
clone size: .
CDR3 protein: CASSRQEGYEQYF

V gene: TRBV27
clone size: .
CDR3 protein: CASRDRGLGAQYF

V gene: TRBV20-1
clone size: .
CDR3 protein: CSALLAGGQETQYF

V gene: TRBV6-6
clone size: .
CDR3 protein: CASTRRYQETQYF

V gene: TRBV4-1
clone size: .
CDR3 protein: CASSQDRNDYEQYF

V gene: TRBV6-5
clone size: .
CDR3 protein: CAAGQLNYGYTF

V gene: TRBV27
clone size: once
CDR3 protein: CTSSPQGVGETQYF

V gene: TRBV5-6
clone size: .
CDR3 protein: CASSFGTSSKNIQYF

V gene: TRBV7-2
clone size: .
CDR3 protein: CASSAGQPIDNEQFF

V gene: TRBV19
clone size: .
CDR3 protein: CASSTPGAVGKETQYF

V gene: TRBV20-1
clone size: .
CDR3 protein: CSARDGWDTQYF

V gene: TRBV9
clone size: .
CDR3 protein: CASSVGVTSSYEQYF

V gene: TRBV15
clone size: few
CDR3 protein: CATSRGVFRSSYEQYF

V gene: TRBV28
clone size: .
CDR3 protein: CASSYSRGGASNQPQHF

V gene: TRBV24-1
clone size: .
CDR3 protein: CATSEGVYREQFF

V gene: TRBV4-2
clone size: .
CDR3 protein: CASSQGKERLTYTGELFF

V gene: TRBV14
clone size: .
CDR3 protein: CASSQVVQAEQYF